This TCR beta chain was captured in a study of shared clonotypes between healthy human individuals (dated by TCRdb to 2018 to 2020). With regard to the full study: A couple of women and three men aged 18 to 49 years were included in the cohort. Blood TCR repertoires of about five healthy adults were deeply sequenced to estimate repertoire size and the extent of clonotype sharing between individuals. Libraries were prepared and TCR repertoires were sequenced by different laboratories using diverse techniques, in order to increase sequencing depth and limit assay-specific biases. Between about 0.85 and 8.9 billion PBMCs per donor were obtained by leukapheresis. For each donor, CD4 naive and CD4 memory were each run on three plates, CD8 naive on two plates, and CD8 memory on one plate. What the authors observed across the whole study: Based on pairwise subsampling, the degree of clonotype sharing among donors was expected to be affected by sequencing depth. Only blood was sampled, and tissue TCR repertoires likely differ from those in blood. Naive subsets generally had larger estimated clonotype richness than memory subsets. Sharing across a handful of donors was observed for roughly 5.4% of naive CD4, 3% to 3.5% of naive CD8, 2% to 2.5% of memory CD4, and around 0.42% of memory CD8 clonotypes. Incomplete sequencing was indicated by rarefaction of sorted-subset datasets, despite the large sequencing depth. The genetic and exposure-history diversity represented was limited by the small number of donors. Clonotypes shared by all four sorted-subset donors showed higher generation probabilities than non-shared clonotypes.

Using the deep immunoSEQ assay, multiplex PCR amplified TCR CDR3 regions from genomic DNA. Genomic DNA extracted from each cell subset was distributed evenly over all wells of several immunoSEQ 96-well plates, and each plate served as one replicate. For sorted subsets, approximately 200 ng of genomic DNA, equivalent to 25,000 to 30,000 T cell genomes, went into each replicate PCR. The purified libraries were quantified using a Qubit 3.0 fluorometer, sized with a Bioanalyzer 2100, and then quantified again using the KAPA Library Quantification kit. A separate single-read 150-cycle Illumina NextSeq 550 flow cell was used to sequence each immunoSEQ 96-well plate. In the paper's pipeline: Because the immunoSEQ output included only junctional sequences and no quality scores, the filtering could not be the same as the filtering used for full-length reads. To assign V/J genes and CDR3, sequences were annotated against IMGT germline references using PyIR, a Python wrapper for IgBLAST v1.9. Reads with weak V/J assignments (E-value above 1e-6), missing CDR3, stop codons, out-of-frame junctions, or ambiguous translated residues were removed. V3J clonotypes were defined as sequences sharing the same inferred V gene, J gene, and CDR3 amino acid sequence. To compute the percentage overlap between repertoires, the number of shared unique clonotypes was divided by the size of the smaller repertoire. Three approaches were used to assess repertoire richness: RTK rarefaction, the Chao1 estimator, and Recon v2.1 estimates of unobserved clonotypes. For all TCRbeta clonotypes obtained by the gDNA method from a handful of donors, generation probabilities were computed with OLGA. What TCRdb holds here is the immuneACCESS table cut down to in-frame rearrangements. Part of the clones is not present; checked against another copy, under half of the missing clones reflect an unresolved V gene, and the others are unexplained. V and J calls plus clone size are reproduced from that table; the DNA served to infer D and trimming. The sample records about 2 million clones, 85% to 95% of which are singletons. The ten largest clones take up 0.1% to 0.15% of the sample.

With respect to this clone: No cognate antigen has been identified for it. Qualities for individual bases were not recorded, and no much larger clone is one base off.

Healthy HIV-negative adults with no recently reported acute infections or vaccinations were included as donors. All donors were Caucasian adults living in Nashville, Tennessee, USA. CD4+ T cells were enriched through magnetic negative selection, after which naive cells were positively selected on CD45RA and the remaining negative fraction served as the memory subset. After blood collection by leukapheresis, PBMCs were isolated using Ficoll-Histopaque density gradient centrifugation and then cryopreserved in the vapor phase of liquid nitrogen. Analytical flow cytometry was used to check the purity and quantity of every magnetically sorted T cell population. Genomic DNA was isolated from every sorted fraction and measured by UV absorbance on a Nanodrop 2000c. V and J lose 4 bases and 1 base, and a span of 7 bases separates them. The cysteine opens and the phenylalanine closes a CDR3 of 14 amino acids. Just the 42-base CDR3 DNA is kept, in frame starting at base 1. The germline V gene (reference sequence) provides CDR1 PRHDT and CDR2 FYEKMQ.

This TCR came from a man younger than 35 in good health. Sequenced input: naive CD4+ T cells sorted from blood. The cell subset or site label of this sample denotes: CD45RA+ positively selected. The chain joins TRBV13 to TRBJ2-2; a confident D gene designation cannot be given. The nucleotides are TGTGCCAGCAGCTACTTCATGAACACCGGGGAGCTGTTTTTT. This codes for CASSYFMNTGELFF.